The 8 T cell receptor beta chains below all came from one sample that was sequenced in a study of blood T cell repertoires in COVID-19. Some clones are missing from TCRdb's copy, which holds only in-frame ones; the method was immunoSEQ multiplex PCR. The table has 180,000 or so clones, roughly 85% seen once. The sample taken for sequencing was peripheral blood. The receptors were gathered from a man aged 55 to 70 with acute or convalescent COVID-19.

The gene calls are TRBV14 and TRBJ2-7, with D tentatively TRBD2 (6 bases). The CDR3 covers 13 residues. Germline assignment: CDR1 SGHDN and CDR2 FVKESK. V was clipped by 2 bases and J by 4 bases, with 9 bases between them. The CDR3 DNA sequence: TGTGCCAGCAGCCAAAGCCGGGGGTACGAGCAGTACTTC. It translates to CASSQSRGYEQYF. Full variable domain (outside the CDR3, taken from reference TRBV14 and TRBJ2-7): EAGVTQFPSHSVIEKGQTVTLRCDPISGHDNLYWYRRVMGKEIKFLLHFVKESKQDESGMPNNRFLAERTGGTYSTLKVQPAELEDSGVYFCASSQSRGYEQYFGPGTRLTVT.

This clone was detected once. The chain combines TRBV10-3 with TRBJ2-2; 7 bases are shared with TRBD1. The CDR3 is 16 residues long. V was pared by 10 bases and J by 0 bases, with 11 bases of the junction left unmatched. The V gene's germline CDR1 is ENHRY and CDR2 SYGVKD. The CDR3 nucleotides read TGTGCCACCAAGCCATCGGACAGGCCGAACACCGGGGAGCTGTTTTTT. Translated: CATKPSDRPNTGELFF.

Here the CDR3 DNA reads TGTGCCAGCAGCTTTCCCTCGAACACTGAAGCTTTCTTT. It specifies CASSFPSNTEAFF. The chain is built from TRBV12-1 and TRBJ1-1. TRBV12-1 is shown as a pseudogene. This CDR3 spans 13 amino acids.

Regarding this clone: This specimen includes other DNA sequences encoding the same CDR3. The chain is built from TRBV28 and TRBJ2-7; maybe TRBD2 (6 bases). This CDR3 comprises 12 residues. Germline loops: CDR1 MDHEN, CDR2 SYDVKM. The V and J ends lost 2 bases and 4 bases respectively, with 6 bases between them. As DNA, the CDR3 is TGTGCCAGCAGTTTAGGAGGGTACGAGCAGTACTTC. The encoded protein is CASSLGGYEQYF.

This rearrangement joins TRBV9 to TRBJ2-6; no clear D gene. The germline V and J ends were trimmed by 4 bases and 4 bases, with 6 bases remaining between them. The CDR3 spans 13 residues. CDR1 SGDLS and CDR2 YYNGEE come from the germline V gene. CDR3 sequence (DNA): TGTGCCAGCAGCCCATTCGGGGCCAACGTCCTGACTTTC. This gives the protein CASSPFGANVLTF.

This clone appeared a few times. J is TRBJ1-2 and V is TRBV7-9; D perhaps matches TRBD1 (6 bases). The CDR3 covers 14 residues. V was clipped by 5 bases and J by 0 bases, with 10 bases between them. In germline, CDR1 is SEHNR, CDR2 FQNEAQ (reference sequence). The CDR3 reads CASSPPGANYGYTF. The CDR3 DNA is TGTGCCAGCAGCCCTCCAGGGGCTAACTATGGCTACACCTTC.

This sequence joins TRBV18 and TRBJ1-4; unclear D gene. V was clipped by 0 bases and J by 8 bases, with 10 bases between them. The germline V gene encodes CDR1 KGHSH and CDR2 LQKENI. The CDR3 totals 14 residues. CDR3 region: CASSPPGETEKLFF. The CDR3 coding sequence is TGTGCCAGCTCACCACCCGGAGAAACCGAAAAACTGTTTTTT. Using reference TRBV18 and TRBJ1-4 for the parts outside the CDR3, the full variable domain is NAGVMQNPRHLVRRRGQEARLRCSPMKGHSHVYWYRQLPEEGLKFMVYLQKENIIDESGMPKERFSAEFPKEGPSILRIQQVVRGDSAAYFCASSPPGETEKLFFGSGTQLSVL.

V gene TRBV19 combines with J gene TRBJ2-3; TRBD1 aligns across 10 bases. The CDR3 extends over 16 amino acids. Germline assignment: CDR1 LNHDA and CDR2 SQIVND (reference sequence). The V segment lost 4 bases and the J segment 3 bases; nucleotides outside the gene matches: 7. The CDR3 sequence is CASSRPRQGATDTQYF. The CDR3 DNA reads TGTGCCAGTAGTAGACCAAGACAGGGGGCAACAGATACGCAGTATTTT.